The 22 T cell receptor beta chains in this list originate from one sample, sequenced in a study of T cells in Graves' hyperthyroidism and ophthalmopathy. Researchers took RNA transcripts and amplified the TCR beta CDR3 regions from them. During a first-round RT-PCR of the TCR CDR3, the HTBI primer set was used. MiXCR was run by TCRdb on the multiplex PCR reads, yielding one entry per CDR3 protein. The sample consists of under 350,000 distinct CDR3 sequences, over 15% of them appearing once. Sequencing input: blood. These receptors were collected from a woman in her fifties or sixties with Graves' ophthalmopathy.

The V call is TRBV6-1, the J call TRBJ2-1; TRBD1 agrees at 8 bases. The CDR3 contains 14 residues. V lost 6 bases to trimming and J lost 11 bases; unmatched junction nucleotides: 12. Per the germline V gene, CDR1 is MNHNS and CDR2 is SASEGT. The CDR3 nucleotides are TGTGCCAGCAGGGGACCTGGGGGGACAGGACAGCAGTTCTTC. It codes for CASRGPGGTGQQFF.

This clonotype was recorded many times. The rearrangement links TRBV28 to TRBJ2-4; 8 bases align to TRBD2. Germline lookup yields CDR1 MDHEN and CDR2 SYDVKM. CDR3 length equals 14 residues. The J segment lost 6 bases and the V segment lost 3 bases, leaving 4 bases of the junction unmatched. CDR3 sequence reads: CASSFGGVGNIQYF. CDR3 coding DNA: TGTGCCAGCAGTTTCGGGGGGGTGGGAAACATTCAGTACTTC. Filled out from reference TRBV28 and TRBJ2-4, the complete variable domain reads DVKVTQSSRYLVKRTGEKVFLECVQDMDHENMFWYRQDPGLGLRLIYFSYDVKMKEKGDIPEGYSVSREKKERFSLILESASTNQTSMYLCASSFGGVGNIQYFGAGTRLSVL.

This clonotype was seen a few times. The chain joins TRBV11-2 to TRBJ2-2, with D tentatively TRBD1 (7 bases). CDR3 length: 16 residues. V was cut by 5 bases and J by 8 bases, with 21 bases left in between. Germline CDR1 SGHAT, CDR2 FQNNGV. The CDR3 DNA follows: TGTGCCAGCAGCCCCAGGAGGGGGGCCAGGGGGGGGGAGCTGTTTTTT. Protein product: CASSPRRGARGGELFF. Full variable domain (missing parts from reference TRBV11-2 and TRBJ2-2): EAGVAQSPRYKIIEKRQSVAFWCNPISGHATLYWYQQILGQGPKLLIQFQNNGVVDDSQLPKDRFSAERLKGVDSTLKIQPAKLEDSAVYLCASSPRRGARGGELFFGEGSRLTVL.

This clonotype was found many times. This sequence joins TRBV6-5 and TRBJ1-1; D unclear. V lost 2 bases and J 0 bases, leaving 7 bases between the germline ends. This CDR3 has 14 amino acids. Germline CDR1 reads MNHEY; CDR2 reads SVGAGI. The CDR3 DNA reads TGTGCCAGCAGTTACGTGGGGTTGAACACTGAAGCTTTCTTT. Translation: CASSYVGLNTEAFF.

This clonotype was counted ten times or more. This chain's CDR3 is CASSLGTLDGYTF. The DNA for the CDR3 is TGTGCCAGCAGCTTAGGGACATTAGATGGCTACACCTTC. The chain carries TRBV7-2 and TRBJ1-2; the D gene is possibly TRBD1 (5 bases). The V end lost 1 base, the J end lost 6 bases, and 9 bases lay between the germline ends. Germline CDR1 reads SGHTA; CDR2 reads FQGNSA. CDR3 length equals 13 residues.

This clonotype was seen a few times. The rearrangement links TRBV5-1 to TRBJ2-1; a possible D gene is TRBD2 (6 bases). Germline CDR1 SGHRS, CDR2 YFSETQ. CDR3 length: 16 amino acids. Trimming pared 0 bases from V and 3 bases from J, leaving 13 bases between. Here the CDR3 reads CASSLVGGASYNEQFF. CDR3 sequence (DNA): TGCGCCAGCAGCTTGGTGGGGGGTGCGAGCTACAATGAGCAGTTCTTC.

The CDR3 coding sequence is TGCGCCAGCAGCTTCGGTAGGAAAAACATTCAGTACTTC. Amino acids: CASSFGRKNIQYF. The chain combines TRBV5-1 with TRBJ2-4; D is undetermined. Germline CDR1 reads SGHRS; CDR2 reads YFSETQ. V gave up 2 bases and J gave up 4 bases, with 7 bases separating them. The CDR3 runs 13 residues.

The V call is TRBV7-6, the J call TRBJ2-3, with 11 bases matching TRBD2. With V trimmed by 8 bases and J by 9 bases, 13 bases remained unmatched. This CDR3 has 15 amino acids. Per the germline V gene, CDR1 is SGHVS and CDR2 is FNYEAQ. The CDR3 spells CASGQSIAGGITQYF. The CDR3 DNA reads TGTGCCAGCGGCCAATCTATAGCGGGAGGGATAACGCAGTATTTT.

CDR3: CASSAGGTYNEQFF. In DNA, the CDR3 is TGCGCCAGCAGTGCGGGGGGTACCTACAATGAGCAGTTCTTC. V usage is TRBV5-1 and J usage is TRBJ2-1, with TRBD2 identical over 8 bases. In germline, CDR1 is SGHRS, CDR2 YFSETQ. Germline trimming cut 5 bases from V and 2 bases from J; bases unmatched to any gene: 3. The CDR3 contains 14 residues.

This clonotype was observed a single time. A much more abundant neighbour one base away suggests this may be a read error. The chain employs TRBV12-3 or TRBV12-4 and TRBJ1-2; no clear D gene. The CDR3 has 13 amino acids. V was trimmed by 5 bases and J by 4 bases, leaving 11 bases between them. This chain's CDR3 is CASSEQPSYGYTF. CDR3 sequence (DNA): TGTGCCAGCAGTGAACAGCCTTCCTATGGCTACACCTTC.

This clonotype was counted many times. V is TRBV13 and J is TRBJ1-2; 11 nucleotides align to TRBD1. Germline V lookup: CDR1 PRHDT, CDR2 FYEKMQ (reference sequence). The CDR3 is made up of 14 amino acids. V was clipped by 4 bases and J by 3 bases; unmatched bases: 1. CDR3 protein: CASSSGQGDYGYTF. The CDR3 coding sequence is TGTGCCAGCAGCTCGGGACAGGGGGACTATGGCTACACCTTC.

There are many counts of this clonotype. The CDR3: CASSPSLLTHYEQYF. The CDR3, as DNA: TGTGCCAGCAGCCCCTCGCTACTAACTCACTACGAGCAGTACTTC. The V gene is TRBV7-2, the J gene TRBJ2-7, with D unclear. The germline V gene encodes CDR1 SGHTA and CDR2 FQGNSA. The CDR3 runs 15 residues. With 5 bases removed from V and 3 bases from J, the gap between germline ends came to 17 bases.

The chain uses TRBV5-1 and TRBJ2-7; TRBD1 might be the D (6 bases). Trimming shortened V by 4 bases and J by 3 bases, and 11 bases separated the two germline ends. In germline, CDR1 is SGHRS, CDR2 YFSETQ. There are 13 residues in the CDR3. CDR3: CASSETGNYEQYF. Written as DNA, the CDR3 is TGCGCCAGCAGCGAGACAGGAAACTACGAGCAGTACTTC.

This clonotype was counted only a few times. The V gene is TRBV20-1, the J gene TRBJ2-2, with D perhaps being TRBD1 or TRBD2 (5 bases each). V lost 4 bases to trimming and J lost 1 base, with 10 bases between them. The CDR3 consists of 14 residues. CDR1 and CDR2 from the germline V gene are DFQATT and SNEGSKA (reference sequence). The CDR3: CSAKGPLNTGELFF. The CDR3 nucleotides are TGCAGTGCTAAGGGACCGCTGAACACCGGGGAGCTGTTTTTT.

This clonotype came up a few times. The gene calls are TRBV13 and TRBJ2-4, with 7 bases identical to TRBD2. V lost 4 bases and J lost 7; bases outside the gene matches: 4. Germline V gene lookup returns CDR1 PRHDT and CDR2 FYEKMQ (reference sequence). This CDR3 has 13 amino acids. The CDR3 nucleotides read TGTGCCAGCAGCTCGGGACTATCGAACATTCAGTACTTC. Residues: CASSSGLSNIQYF.

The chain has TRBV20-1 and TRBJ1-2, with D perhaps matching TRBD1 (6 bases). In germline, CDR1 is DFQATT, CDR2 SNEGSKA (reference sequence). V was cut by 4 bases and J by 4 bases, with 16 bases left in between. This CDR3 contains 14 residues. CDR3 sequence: CSANLQGTGYGYTF. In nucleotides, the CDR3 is TGCAGTGCTAACCTACAGGGAACAGGCTATGGCTACACCTTC.

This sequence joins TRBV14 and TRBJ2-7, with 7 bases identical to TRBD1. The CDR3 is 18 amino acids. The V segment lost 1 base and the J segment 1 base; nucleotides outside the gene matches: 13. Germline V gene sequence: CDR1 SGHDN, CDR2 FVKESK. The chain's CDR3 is CASSQGKGRGLASYEQYF. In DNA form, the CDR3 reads TGTGCCAGCAGCCAAGGGAAAGGAAGGGGGCTGGCGTCCTACGAGCAGTACTTC.

For the CDR3, the DNA is TGTGCCAGCAGTGAAGGGTGGAGGTACACCTTC. It yields the protein CASSEGWRYTF. The gene calls are TRBV2 and TRBJ1-2, with D unresolved. Germline CDR1 is SNHLY and CDR2 is FYNNEI. V was pared by 1 base and J by 11 bases, with 8 bases between. The CDR3 runs to 11 residues.

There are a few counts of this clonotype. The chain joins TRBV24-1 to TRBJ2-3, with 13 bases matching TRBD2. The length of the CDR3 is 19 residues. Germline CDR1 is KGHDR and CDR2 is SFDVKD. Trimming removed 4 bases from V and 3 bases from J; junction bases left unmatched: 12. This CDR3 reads CATSETAWTSGSGTDTQYF. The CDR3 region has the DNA TGTGCCACCAGTGAAACCGCATGGACTAGCGGGAGCGGAACAGATACGCAGTATTTT.

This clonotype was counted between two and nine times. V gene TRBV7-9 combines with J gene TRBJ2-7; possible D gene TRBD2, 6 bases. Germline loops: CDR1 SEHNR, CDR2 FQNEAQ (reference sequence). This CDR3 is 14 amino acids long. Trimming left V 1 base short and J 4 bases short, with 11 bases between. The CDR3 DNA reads TGTGCCAGCAGCTTAGAGTGGGGGGATTACGAGCAGTACTTC. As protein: CASSLEWGDYEQYF.

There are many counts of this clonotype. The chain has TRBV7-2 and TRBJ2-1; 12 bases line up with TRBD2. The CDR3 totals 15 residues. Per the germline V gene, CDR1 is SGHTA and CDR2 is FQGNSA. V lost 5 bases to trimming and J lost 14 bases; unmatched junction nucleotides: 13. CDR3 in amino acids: CASSISTSGGSQEFF. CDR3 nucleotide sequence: TGTGCCAGCAGCATATCGACTAGCGGGGGCTCACAGGAGTTCTTC.

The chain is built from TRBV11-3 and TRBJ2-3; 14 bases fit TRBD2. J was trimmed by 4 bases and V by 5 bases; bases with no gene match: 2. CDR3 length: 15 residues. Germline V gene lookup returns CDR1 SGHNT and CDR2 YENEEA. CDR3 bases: TGTGCCAGCAGCCAGGGACTAGCGGGAGCAGATACGCAGTATTTT. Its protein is CASSQGLAGADTQYF.